Presented here are 12 T cell receptor beta chains from one specimen sequenced in a study of blood T cells in healthy people across ages. Using a J-beta primer mix together with a sample-barcoded 5' primer, a second PCR was run for roughly 6 to 12 cycles. Each CDR3 protein is one row after TCRdb ran MiXCR on the 5' RACE reads. The table records about 1.6 million distinct CDR3 sequences, around 35% of them present only once. The sample taken for sequencing was blood. The receptors shown here come from a woman aged 30 to 39 in good health.

This clonotype was seen only a few times. One end of the junction varies from germline; a read error may be responsible. The rearrangement uses TRBV5-1 and TRBJ2-2; 13 bases are shared with TRBD2. This CDR3 contains 19 residues. From germline, CDR1 is SGHRS and CDR2 YFSETQ. Written as DNA, the CDR3 is TGCGCCAGCAGCACACGACTAGCGGGAGGCGACCGGGACACCGGGGGGCTGTTTTTT. This sequence encodes CASSTRLAGGDRDTGGLFF.

About this clonotype itself: A read error may produce the germline difference seen at one junction end. The J gene is TRBJ2-7, the V gene TRBV4-1; 9 positions match TRBD2. Germline CDR1 and CDR2: MGHRA and YSYEKL. This CDR3 region has 20 residues. The CDR3 DNA reads as TGCGCCAGGAGCCAAGATTTCACTAGCGGGTTGCTAGGGGTTTCGGAGTCCCAGTACTTC. Its protein product is CARSQDFTSGLLGVSESQYF.

The chain is built from TRBV5-1 and TRBJ2-5; TRBD1 matches 8 bases. Germline V gene lookup returns CDR1 SGHRS and CDR2 YFSETQ. J gave up 2 bases and V 4 bases, and 7 bases lay outside the gene matches. The CDR3 is 15 residues long. CDR3 sequence: CASSIQGAPQETQYF. In nucleotides, the CDR3 is TGCGCCAGCAGCATCCAGGGGGCTCCTCAAGAGACCCAGTACTTC.

There are a few counts of this clonotype. This chain links TRBV15 with TRBJ2-4; 10 nucleotides agree with TRBD2. Trimming took 0 bases from V and 0 from J; bases not matched to a gene: 8. The CDR3 has 19 amino acids. CDR1 and CDR2 from the germline V gene are LNHNV and YYDKDF (reference sequence). The CDR3 here is CATSRDLKTSGSAKNIQYF. Here the CDR3 DNA reads TGTGCCACCAGCAGAGACTTGAAGACTAGCGGGTCAGCCAAAAACATTCAGTACTTC.

The chain uses TRBV20-1 and TRBJ2-3; 8 bases match TRBD1. This CDR3 is 13 amino acids long. Trimming took 7 bases from V and 5 from J; bases not matched to a gene: 8. Germline assignment: CDR1 DFQATT and CDR2 SNEGSKA (reference sequence). The CDR3 region is CSGEGQGGDTQYF. DNA for the CDR3: TGCAGTGGGGAAGGACAGGGAGGAGATACGCAGTATTTT.

The V call is TRBV20-1, the J call TRBJ2-4; 13 bases align to TRBD2. V gave up 6 bases and J gave up 13 bases; unmatched junction bases: 9. Germline V lookup: CDR1 DFQATT, CDR2 SNEGSKA (reference sequence). The CDR3 sequence is 13 residues long. The CDR3 DNA reads as TGCAGTGCCGTAGGACTAGCGGGGGAAGAGCAGTACTTC. Translated: CSAVGLAGEEQYF.

This clonotype was counted many times. The junction shows a germline mismatch at one end, possibly a read error. The V call is TRBV20-1, the J call TRBJ2-7; the D is unclear. Germline-derived CDR1 and CDR2 are DFQATT and SNEGSKA (reference sequence). The CDR3 is 13 amino acids. DNA of the CDR3: TGCAGTGCCAGAGGAACGGTTGGATACGAGCAGTACTTC. It encodes CSARGTVGYEQYF.

This clonotype was seen once. This sequence joins TRBV4-2 and TRBJ2-5; D gene unclear. V gave up 0 bases and J gave up 4 bases, with 6 bases separating them. CDR1 and CDR2 (germline): LGHNA, YNFKEQ. The CDR3 is 13 residues long. In DNA, the CDR3 is TGTGCCAGCAGCCAAGATCATCGAGAGACCCAGTACTTC. Translating it yields CASSQDHRETQYF.

In this sample, this clonotype turned up a few times. This chain joins TRBV6-2 or TRBV6-3 and TRBJ1-6; D is ambiguous. Germline V gene lookup returns CDR1 MNHEY and CDR2 SVGEGT. V shed 10 bases and J shed 9 bases, with 13 bases lying between them. The CDR3 length is 12 residues. Here the CDR3 DNA reads TGTGCCATCTCGGGCGGTGGTTCACCCCTCCACTTT. Encoded protein: CAISGGGSPLHF.

This clonotype has just a few counts. The chain has TRBV7-9 and TRBJ2-3; TRBD1 matches 9 bases. The CDR3 is 15 amino acids. J gave up 6 bases and V 6 bases, and 10 bases lay outside the gene matches. Germline V gene data show CDR1 as SEHNR and CDR2 as FQNEAQ (reference sequence). CDR3 residues: CASSTDRGRWDTQYF. CDR3 coding DNA: TGTGCCAGCAGTACGGACAGGGGTCGTTGGGATACGCAGTATTTT. The variable domain in full, with the rest retrieved from reference TRBV7-9 and TRBJ2-3, is DTGVSQNPRHKITKRGQNVTFRCDPISEHNRLYWYRQTLGQGPEFLTYFQNEAQLEKSRLLSDRFSAERPKGSFSTLEIQRTEQGDSAMYLCASSTDRGRWDTQYFGPGTRLTVL.

The chain links TRBV20-1 to TRBJ2-3; D is unclear. In germline, CDR1 is DFQATT, CDR2 SNEGSKA (reference sequence). The CDR3 loop spans 13 amino acids. The ends were cut back, 7 bases at V and 2 bases at J, with 13 bases in the middle. The CDR3 spells CSVASPNTDTQYF. The CDR3 nucleotides are TGCAGTGTAGCAAGCCCCAACACAGATACGCAGTATTTT.

The chain recombines TRBV11-2 with TRBJ2-7; maybe TRBD1 (6 bases). Deletions cut 4 bases from V and 0 bases from J, with 13 bases between. The CDR3 is 15 residues long. From germline, CDR1 is SGHAT and CDR2 FQNNGV. The CDR3 spells CASSYVAQGSYEQYF. The CDR3 DNA sequence: TGTGCCAGCAGCTACGTGGCACAGGGCTCCTACGAGCAGTACTTC.